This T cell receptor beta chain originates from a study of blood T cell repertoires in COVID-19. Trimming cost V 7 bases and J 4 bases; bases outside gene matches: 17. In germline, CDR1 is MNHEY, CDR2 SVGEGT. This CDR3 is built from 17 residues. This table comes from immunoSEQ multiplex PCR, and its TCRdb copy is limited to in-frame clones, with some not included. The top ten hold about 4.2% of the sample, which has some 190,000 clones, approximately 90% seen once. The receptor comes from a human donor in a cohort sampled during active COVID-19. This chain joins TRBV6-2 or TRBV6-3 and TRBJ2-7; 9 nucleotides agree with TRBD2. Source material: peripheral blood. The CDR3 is CASTPRPGGLAGYEQYF. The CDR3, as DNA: TGTGCCAGCACCCCACGCCCCGGGGGACTAGCAGGATACGAGCAGTACTTC.